This T cell receptor beta chain is from a study of breast tumors, draining lymph nodes, adjacent tissues. TCRdb reanalysed the multiplex PCR reads using MiXCR and keeps one entry per CDR3 protein. The sample consists of about 230,000 distinct CDR3 sequences, roughly 32% of them appearing once. This clonotype was counted at least ten times. Its target is unknown. There are 14 residues in the CDR3. Germline CDR1 and CDR2: DFQATT and SNEGSKA (reference sequence). Trimming cost V 1 base and J 2 bases, with 12 bases left between them. General observations from the study: The lymph node origin of tumor T cells was framed as consistent with a hypothesis, not demonstrated. Most tumor T cells seemingly derive from lymph node, then expand in tumor. Luminal-like breast cancer showed significantly greater tumor-nontumor repertoire similarity than basal-like breast cancer did.

Breast cancer patients provided tissue from their axillary draining lymph nodes. This sequence joins TRBV20-1 and TRBJ2-7, with D perhaps given as TRBD1 or TRBD2 (5 bases each). This TCR came from a female donor with breast cancer. Some clones in this sample may be carry-over from other donors' samples. The sequencing input was axillary lymph node tissue. The CDR3 sequence: CSARVGESAYEQYF. The CDR3 region has the DNA TGCAGTGCTAGAGTAGGGGAGTCGGCCTACGAGCAGTACTTC.